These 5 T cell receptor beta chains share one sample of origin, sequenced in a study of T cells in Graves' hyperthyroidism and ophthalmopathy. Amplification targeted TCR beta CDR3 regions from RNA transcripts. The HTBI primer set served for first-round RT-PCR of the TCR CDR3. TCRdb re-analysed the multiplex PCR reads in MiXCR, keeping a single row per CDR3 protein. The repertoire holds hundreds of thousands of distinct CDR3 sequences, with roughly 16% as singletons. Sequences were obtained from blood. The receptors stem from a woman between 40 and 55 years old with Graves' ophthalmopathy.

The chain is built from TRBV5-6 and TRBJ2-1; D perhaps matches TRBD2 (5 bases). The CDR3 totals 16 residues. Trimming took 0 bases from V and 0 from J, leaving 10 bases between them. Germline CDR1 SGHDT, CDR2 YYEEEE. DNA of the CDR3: TGTGCCAGCAGCTTGGTAGCGACGTACTCCTACAATGAGCAGTTCTTC. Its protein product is CASSLVATYSYNEQFF. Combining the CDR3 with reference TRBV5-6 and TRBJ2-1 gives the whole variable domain DAGVTQSPTHLIKTRGQQVTLRCSPKSGHDTVSWYQQALGQGPQFIFQYYEEEERQRGNFPDRFSGHQFPNYSSELNVNALLLGDSALYLCASSLVATYSYNEQFFGPGTRLTVL.

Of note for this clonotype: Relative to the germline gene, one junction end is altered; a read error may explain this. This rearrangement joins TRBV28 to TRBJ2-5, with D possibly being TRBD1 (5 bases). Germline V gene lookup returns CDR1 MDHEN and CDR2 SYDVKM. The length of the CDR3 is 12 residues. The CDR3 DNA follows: TGTGCCAGCAGTTTACTCCCAGGGTTCGTTCACTTC. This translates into CASSLLPGFVHF.

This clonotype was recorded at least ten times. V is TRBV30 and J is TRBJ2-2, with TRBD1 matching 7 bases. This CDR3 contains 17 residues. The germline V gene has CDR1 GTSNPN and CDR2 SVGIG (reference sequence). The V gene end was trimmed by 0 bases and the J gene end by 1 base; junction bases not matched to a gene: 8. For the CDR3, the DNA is TGTGCCTGGAGTGTAGCGAGGGGGCCCGGGAACACCGGGGAGCTGTTTTTT. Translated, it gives CAWSVARGPGNTGELFF.

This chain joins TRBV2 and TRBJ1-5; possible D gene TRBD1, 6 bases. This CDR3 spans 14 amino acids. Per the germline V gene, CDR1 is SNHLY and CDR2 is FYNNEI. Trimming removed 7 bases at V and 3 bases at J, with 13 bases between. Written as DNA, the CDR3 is TGTGCCAGCACCTTACAGGGAGACAATCAGCCCCAGCATTTT. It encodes CASTLQGDNQPQHF. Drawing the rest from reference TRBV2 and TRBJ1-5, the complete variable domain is EPEVTQTPSHQVTQMGQEVILRCVPISNHLYFYWYRQILGQKVEFLVSFYNNEISEKSEIFDDQFSVERPDGSNFTLKIRSTKLEDSAMYFCASTLQGDNQPQHFGDGTRLSIL.

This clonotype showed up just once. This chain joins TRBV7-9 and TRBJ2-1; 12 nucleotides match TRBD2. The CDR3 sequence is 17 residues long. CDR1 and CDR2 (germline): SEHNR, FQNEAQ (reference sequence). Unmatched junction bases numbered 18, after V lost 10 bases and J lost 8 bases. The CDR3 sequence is CATVRKLTSGRGDEQFF. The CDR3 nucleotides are TGTGCCACCGTACGAAAACTGACTAGCGGGAGAGGCGATGAGCAGTTCTTC.